This T cell receptor (beta chain) was recovered during a study of T cell responses to AZD1222 COVID-19 vaccine. The CDR3 runs to 16 residues. V lost 5 bases, J lost 4 bases, and 11 bases stayed unmatched. Germline loops: CDR1 LNHDA, CDR2 SQIVND (reference sequence). Here immunoSEQ multiplex PCR was the method, and the copy in TCRdb shows in-frame clones only, minus some. The data hold more than 150,000 clones, with about 87% observed a single time. The chain links TRBV19 to TRBJ1-5; 7 nucleotides match TRBD1. The sample here was peripheral blood, taken on day 0 of AZD1222 vaccination. This clonotype originated in an adult in good health. As DNA, the CDR3 is TGTGCCAGTAGTGCATCCCGGGACAGCGGGAATCAGCCCCAGCATTTT. Encoded protein: CASSASRDSGNQPQHF.